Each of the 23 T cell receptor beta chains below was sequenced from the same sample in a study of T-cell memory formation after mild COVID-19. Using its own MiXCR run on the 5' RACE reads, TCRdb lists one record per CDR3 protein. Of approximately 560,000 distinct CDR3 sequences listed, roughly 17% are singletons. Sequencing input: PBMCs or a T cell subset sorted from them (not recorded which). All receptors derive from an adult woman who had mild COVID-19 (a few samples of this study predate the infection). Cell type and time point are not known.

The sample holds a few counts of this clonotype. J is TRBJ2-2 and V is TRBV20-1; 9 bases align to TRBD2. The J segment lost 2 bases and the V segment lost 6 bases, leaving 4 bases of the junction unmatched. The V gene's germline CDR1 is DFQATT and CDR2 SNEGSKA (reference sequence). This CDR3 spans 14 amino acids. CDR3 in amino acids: CSANSGSNTGELFF. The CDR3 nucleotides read TGCAGTGCAAATAGCGGGAGCAACACCGGGGAGCTGTTTTTT.

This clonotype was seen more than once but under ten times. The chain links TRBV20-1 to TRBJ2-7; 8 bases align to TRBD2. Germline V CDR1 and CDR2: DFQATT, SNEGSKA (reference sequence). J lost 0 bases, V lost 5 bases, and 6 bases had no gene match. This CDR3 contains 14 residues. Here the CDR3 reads CSAWTREVSYEQYF. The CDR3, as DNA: TGCAGTGCTTGGACGCGGGAGGTCTCCTACGAGCAGTACTTC.

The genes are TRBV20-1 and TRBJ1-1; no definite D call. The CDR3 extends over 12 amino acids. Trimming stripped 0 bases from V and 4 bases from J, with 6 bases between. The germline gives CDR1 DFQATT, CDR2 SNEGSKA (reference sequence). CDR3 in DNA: TGCAGTGCTAGAGAAGGAGTCACTGAAGCTTTCTTT. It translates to CSAREGVTEAFF.

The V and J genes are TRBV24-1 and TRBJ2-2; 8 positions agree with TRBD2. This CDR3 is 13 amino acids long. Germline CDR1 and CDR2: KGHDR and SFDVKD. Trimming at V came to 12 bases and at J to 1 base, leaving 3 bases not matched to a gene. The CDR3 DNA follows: TGTGCCGTGCGGGAGGAGAACACCGGGGAGCTGTTTTTT. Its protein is CAVREENTGELFF.

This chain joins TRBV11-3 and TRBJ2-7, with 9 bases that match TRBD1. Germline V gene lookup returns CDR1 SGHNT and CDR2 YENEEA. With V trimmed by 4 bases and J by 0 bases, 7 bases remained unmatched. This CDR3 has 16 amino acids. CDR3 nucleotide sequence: TGTGCCAGCAGCTGGCTACCGGGACAGGGCTCCTACGAGCAGTACTTC. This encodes CASSWLPGQGSYEQYF.

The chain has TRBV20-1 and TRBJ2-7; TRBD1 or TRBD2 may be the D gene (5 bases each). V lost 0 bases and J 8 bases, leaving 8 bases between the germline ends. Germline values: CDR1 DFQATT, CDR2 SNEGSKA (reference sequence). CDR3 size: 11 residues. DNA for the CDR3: TGCAGTGCTAGAGAGGGGACCAAGCAGTACTTC. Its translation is CSAREGTKQYF.

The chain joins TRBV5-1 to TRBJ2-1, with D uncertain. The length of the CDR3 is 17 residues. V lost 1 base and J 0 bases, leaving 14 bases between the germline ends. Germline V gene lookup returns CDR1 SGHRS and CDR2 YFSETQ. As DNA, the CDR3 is TGCGCCAGCAGCTTGAGGTACAGACCGAGCTCCTACAATGAGCAGTTCTTC. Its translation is CASSLRYRPSSYNEQFF.

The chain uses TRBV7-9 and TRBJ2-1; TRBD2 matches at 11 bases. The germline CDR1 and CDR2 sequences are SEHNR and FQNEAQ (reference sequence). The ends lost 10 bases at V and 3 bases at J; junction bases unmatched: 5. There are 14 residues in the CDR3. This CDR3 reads CAIGTSGFYNEQFF. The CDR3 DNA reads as TGTGCCATCGGGACTAGCGGCTTCTACAATGAGCAGTTCTTC.

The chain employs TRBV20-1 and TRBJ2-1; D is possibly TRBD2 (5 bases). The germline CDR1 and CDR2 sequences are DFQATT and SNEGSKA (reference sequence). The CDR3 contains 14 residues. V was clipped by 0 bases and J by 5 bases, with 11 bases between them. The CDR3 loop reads CSARDSLTNNEQFF. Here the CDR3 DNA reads TGCAGTGCTAGAGATTCCCTGACTAACAATGAGCAGTTCTTC.

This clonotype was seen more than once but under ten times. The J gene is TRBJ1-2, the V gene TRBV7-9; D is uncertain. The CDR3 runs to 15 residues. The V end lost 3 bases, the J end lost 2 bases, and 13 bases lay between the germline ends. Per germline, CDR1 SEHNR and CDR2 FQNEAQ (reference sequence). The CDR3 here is CASSFMGGPNYGYTF. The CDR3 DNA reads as TGTGCCAGCAGCTTTATGGGAGGTCCGAACTATGGCTACACCTTC.

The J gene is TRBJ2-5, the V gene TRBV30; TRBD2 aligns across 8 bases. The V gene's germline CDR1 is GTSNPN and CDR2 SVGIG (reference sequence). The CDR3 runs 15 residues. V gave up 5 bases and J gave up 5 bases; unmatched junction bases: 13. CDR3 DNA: TGTGCCTGGTCGCTTGGCAGCACGGGGGGGGAGACCCAGTACTTC. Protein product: CAWSLGSTGGETQYF.

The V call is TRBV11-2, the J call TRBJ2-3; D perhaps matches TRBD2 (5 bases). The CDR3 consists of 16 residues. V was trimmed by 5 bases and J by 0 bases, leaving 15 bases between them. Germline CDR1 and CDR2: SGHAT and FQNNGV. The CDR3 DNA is TGTGCCAGCAGCCGATTTTCGACTATTAGCACAGATACGCAGTATTTT. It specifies CASSRFSTISTDTQYF. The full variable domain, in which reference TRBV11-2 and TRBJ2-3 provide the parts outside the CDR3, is EAGVAQSPRYKIIEKRQSVAFWCNPISGHATLYWYQQILGQGPKLLIQFQNNGVVDDSQLPKDRFSAERLKGVDSTLKIQPAKLEDSAVYLCASSRFSTISTDTQYFGPGTRLTVL.

The CDR3 loop reads CSARLPGSTGELFF. In DNA form, the CDR3 reads TGCAGTGCTAGACTTCCCGGCAGCACCGGGGAGCTGTTTTTT. The gene calls are TRBV20-1 and TRBJ2-2; D unclear. Trimming removed 2 bases at V and 4 bases at J, with 11 bases between. Per the germline V gene, CDR1 is DFQATT and CDR2 is SNEGSKA (reference sequence). The CDR3 length is 14 residues.

The CDR3 is CATSRLAGTNIQYF. CDR3 DNA: TGTGCCACCAGCAGACTAGCGGGAACAAACATTCAGTACTTC. The chain uses TRBV15 and TRBJ2-4; 9 nucleotides match TRBD2. V shed 2 bases, J shed 6 bases, and the junction held 2 bases outside the gene matches. CDR3 length: 14 residues. CDR1 LNHNV and CDR2 YYDKDF come from the germline V gene (reference sequence).

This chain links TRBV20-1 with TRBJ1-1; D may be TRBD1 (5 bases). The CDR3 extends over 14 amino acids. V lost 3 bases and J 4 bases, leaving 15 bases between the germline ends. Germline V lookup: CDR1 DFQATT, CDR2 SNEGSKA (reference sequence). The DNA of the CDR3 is TGCAGTGCTAGGGGCCCGGCTGGGGGCACTGAAGCTTTCTTT. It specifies CSARGPAGGTEAFF.

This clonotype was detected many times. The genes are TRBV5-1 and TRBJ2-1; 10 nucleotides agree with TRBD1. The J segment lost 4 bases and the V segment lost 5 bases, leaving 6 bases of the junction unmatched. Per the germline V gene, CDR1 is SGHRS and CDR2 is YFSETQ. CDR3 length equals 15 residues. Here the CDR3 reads CASRSGQGGYNEQFF. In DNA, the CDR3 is TGCGCCAGCAGATCCGGACAGGGGGGTTACAATGAGCAGTTCTTC.

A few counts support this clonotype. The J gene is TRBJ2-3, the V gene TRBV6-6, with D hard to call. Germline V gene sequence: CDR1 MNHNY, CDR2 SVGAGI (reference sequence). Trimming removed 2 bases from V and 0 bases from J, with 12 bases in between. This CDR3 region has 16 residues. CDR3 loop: CASSYERKSSTDTQYF. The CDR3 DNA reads TGTGCCAGCAGTTACGAGCGAAAATCTAGCACAGATACGCAGTATTTT.

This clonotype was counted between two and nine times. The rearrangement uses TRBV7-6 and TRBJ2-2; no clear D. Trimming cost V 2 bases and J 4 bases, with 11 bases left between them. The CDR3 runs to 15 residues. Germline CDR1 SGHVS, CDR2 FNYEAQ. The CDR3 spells CASSLIGLGTGELFF. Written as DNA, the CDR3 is TGTGCCAGCAGCTTAATCGGTCTGGGCACCGGGGAGCTGTTTTTT.

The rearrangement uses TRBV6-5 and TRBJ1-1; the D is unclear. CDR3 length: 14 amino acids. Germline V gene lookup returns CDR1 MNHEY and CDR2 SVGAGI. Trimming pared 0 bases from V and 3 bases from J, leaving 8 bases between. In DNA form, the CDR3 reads TGTGCCAGCAGTTACTCGATTTCGCACACTGAAGCTTTCTTT. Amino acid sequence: CASSYSISHTEAFF.

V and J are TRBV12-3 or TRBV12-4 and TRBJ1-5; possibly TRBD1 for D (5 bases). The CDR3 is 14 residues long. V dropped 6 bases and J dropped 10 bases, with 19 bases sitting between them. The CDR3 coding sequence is TGTGCCAGCAGCCCTGGCGGGGGTAATGCCCCCCAGCATTTT. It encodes CASSPGGGNAPQHF.

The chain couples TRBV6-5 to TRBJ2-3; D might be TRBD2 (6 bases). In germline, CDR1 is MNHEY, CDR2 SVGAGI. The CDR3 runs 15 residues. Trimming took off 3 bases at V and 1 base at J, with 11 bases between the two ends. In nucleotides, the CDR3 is TGTGCCAGCAGTTATTCGGGAGCCCGCACAGATACGCAGTATTTT. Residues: CASSYSGARTDTQYF.

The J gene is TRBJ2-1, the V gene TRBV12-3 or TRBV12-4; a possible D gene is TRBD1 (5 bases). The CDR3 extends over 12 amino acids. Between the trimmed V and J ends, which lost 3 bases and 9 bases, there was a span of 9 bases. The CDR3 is CASSLQGFEQFF. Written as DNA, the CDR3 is TGTGCCAGCAGTTTGCAGGGCTTTGAGCAGTTCTTC.

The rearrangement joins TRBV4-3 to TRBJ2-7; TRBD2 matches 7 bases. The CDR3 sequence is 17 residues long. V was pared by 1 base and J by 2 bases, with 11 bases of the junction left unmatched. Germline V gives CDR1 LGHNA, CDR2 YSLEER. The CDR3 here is CASSQASGGSRAYEQYF. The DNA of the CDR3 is TGCGCCAGCAGCCAAGCATCGGGGGGATCCCGGGCCTACGAGCAGTACTTC.